This entry describes one TCR beta chain. The CDR3 totals 13 residues. From germline, CDR1 is SQVTM and CDR2 ANQGSEA. The J segment lost 7 bases and the V segment lost 6 bases, leaving 3 bases of the junction unmatched. The sample originates from a study of T cells in tuberculosis. Study overall: IGRA-negative adolescents, IGRA-positive adolescents with latent tuberculosis and adults with active tuberculosis formed this South African cohort.

Profiled with immunoSEQ multiplex PCR; TCRdb holds only in-frame clones, not every one. This sample has approximately 35,000 clones, with about 95% found just once. Specimen: PBMCs. The sequence was collected from a donor aged 10-29 years with latent tuberculosis or without tuberculosis infection. The chain combines TRBV29-1 with TRBJ2-3; 14 nucleotides agree with TRBD2. For the CDR3, the DNA is TGCAGCGTCCGACTAGCGGGGGGGCATACGCAGTATTTT. It yields the protein CSVRLAGGHTQYF.